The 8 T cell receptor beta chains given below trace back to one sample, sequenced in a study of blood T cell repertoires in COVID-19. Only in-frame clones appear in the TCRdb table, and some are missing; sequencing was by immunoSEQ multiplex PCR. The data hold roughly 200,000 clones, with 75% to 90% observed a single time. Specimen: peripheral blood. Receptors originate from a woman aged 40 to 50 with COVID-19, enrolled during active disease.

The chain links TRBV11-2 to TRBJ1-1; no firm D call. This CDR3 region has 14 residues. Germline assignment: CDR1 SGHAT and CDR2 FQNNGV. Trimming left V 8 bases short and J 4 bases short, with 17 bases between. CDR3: CASASYNSGTEAFF. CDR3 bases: TGTGCCAGCGCCTCCTACAATAGCGGCACTGAAGCTTTCTTT.

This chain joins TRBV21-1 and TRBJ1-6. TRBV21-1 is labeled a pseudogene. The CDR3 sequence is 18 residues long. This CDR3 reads CASSMGRRGFSYNSPLHF. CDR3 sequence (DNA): TGTGCCAGCAGCATGGGTCGTCGGGGTTTCTCCTATAATTCACCCCTCCACTTT.

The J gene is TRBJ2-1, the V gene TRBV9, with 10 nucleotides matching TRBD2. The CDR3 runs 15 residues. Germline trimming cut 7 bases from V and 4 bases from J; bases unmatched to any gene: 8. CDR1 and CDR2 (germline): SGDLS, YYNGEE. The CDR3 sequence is CASGIAGGGYNEQFF. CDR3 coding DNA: TGTGCCAGCGGAATAGCGGGAGGAGGTTACAATGAGCAGTTCTTC.

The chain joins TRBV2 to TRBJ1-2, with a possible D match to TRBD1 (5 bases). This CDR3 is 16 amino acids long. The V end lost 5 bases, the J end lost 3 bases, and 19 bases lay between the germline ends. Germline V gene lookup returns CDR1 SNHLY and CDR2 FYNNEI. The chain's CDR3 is CASSKPTTATDYGYTF. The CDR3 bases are TGTGCCAGCAGTAAACCTACGACAGCTACGGACTATGGCTACACCTTC.

The CDR3 coding sequence is TGTGCCAGCCGAAAGGGGATGAACACTGAAGCTTTCTTT. Protein sequence: CASRKGMNTEAFF. V and J are TRBV13 and TRBJ1-1; tentative D call: TRBD1 (5 bases). CDR1 and CDR2 from the germline V gene are PRHDT and FYEKMQ (reference sequence). V lost 8 bases and J lost 0, with 10 bases in between. This CDR3 region has 13 residues.

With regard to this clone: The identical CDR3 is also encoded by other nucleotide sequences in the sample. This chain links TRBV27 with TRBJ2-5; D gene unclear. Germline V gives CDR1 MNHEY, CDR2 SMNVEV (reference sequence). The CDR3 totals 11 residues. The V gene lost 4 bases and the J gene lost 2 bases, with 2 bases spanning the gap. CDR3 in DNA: TGTGCCAGCAGTTCACAAGAGACCCAGTACTTC. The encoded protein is CASSSQETQYF.

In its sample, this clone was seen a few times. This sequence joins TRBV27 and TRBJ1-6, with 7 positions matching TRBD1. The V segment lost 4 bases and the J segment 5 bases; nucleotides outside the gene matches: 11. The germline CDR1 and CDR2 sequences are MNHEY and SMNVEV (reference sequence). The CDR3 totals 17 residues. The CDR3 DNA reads TGTGCCAGCAGTTCCGACAGGGTACTTGTCAATAATTCACCCCTCCACTTT. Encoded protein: CASSSDRVLVNNSPLHF.

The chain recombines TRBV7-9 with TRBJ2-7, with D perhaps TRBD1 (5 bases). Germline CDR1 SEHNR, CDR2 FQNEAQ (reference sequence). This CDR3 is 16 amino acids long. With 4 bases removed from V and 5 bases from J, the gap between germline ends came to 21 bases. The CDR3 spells CASSSTLTEVADEQYF. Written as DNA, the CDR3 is TGTGCCAGCAGCTCGACGCTGACAGAGGTGGCTGACGAGCAGTACTTC.